This paragraph reports one TCR beta chain. The data derive from a study of blood T cell repertoires in COVID-19. Germline lookup yields CDR1 LGHDT and CDR2 YNNKEL (reference sequence). The length of the CDR3 is 17 residues. J gave up 3 bases and V 2 bases, and 8 bases lay outside the gene matches. Method: immunoSEQ multiplex PCR; TCRdb's copy keeps in-frame clones and lacks some. The sample has 90,000 to 130,000 clones; approximately 85% are singletons. The chain carries TRBV3-1 (or the pseudogene TRBV3-2) and TRBJ1-3, with 9 bases matching TRBD1. The material sequenced was peripheral blood. This TCR derives from a man between 65 and 80 years old with acute or convalescent COVID-19. CDR3 DNA sequence: TGTGCCAGCAGCCAATACCTGACAGGGGGAGTTGGAAACACCATATATTTT. Protein product: CASSQYLTGGVGNTIYF.